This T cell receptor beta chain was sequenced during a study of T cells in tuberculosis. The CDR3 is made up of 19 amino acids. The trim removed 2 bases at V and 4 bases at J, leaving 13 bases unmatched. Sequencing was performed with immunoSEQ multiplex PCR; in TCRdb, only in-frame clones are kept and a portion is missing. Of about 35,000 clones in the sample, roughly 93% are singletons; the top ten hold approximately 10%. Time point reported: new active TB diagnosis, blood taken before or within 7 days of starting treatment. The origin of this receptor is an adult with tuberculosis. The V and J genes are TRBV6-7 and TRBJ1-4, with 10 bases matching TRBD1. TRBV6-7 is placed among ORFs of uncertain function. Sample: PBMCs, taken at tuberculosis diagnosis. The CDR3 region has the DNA TGTGCCAGCAGTTACCCCCTCAGTGACAGGGGGCAGAGTAATGAAAAACTGTTTTTT. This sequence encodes CASSYPLSDRGQSNEKLFF.